The clone carrying this T cell receptor (beta chain) has a handful of counts. This specimen belongs to a study of blood T cell repertoires in COVID-19. Study as a whole: Spain, Italy and the United States supplied samples that represented acute and convalescent COVID-19. PBMCs, B-cell-depleted T cells, or T cells were the source of the cDNA or gDNA that made up the material.

Per the study methods: Counts of nucleated cells, estimated from reference gene primer amplification, were obtained. Data came from immunoSEQ multiplex PCR; TCRdb stores just in-frame clones and leaves some out. V and J calls and clone size come straight from that table; D and trimming were deduced from the DNA. The table lists 250,000 or so clones, under 90% of them singletons. Germline lookup yields CDR1 SNHLY and CDR2 FYNNEI. The CDR3 covers 14 residues. V lost 6 bases, J lost 0 bases, and 11 bases lay in between. The sequence came from a man aged 55 to 70 with acute or convalescent COVID-19. The J gene is TRBJ1-1, the V gene TRBV2, with a tentative D call TRBD1 (6 bases). The sample consisted of peripheral blood. The CDR3 nucleotides read TGTGCCAGCAGCGGTTACAGGGTGAACACTGAAGCTTTCTTT. Its protein product is CASSGYRVNTEAFF.